This T cell receptor (beta chain) was retrieved from a study of T cells in localized non-small cell lung cancer. Findings and limits, study-wide: Increased T cell density in blood showed an association with longer overall survival. Adjacent uninvolved lung tissue had the highest T cell clonality, exceeding tumor.

Germline lookup yields CDR1 MNHGY and CDR2 SAAAGT. V was pared by 2 bases and J by 7 bases, with 17 bases of the junction left unmatched. The CDR3 runs 19 residues. Some clones are missing from TCRdb's copy, which holds only in-frame ones; the method was immunoSEQ multiplex PCR. The sample has 2,000 or so clones, more than 20% seen once; the top ten hold 15%. A word on this clone: The antigen is undetermined.

The clonotype was recovered from a female donor over 55 with stage I lung adenocarcinoma. Here the sequenced sample was lung tumor tissue, taken before any cancer treatment. V gene TRBV6-8 combines with J gene TRBJ1-3; 10 bases are shared with TRBD1. This CDR3 is CASSYQNPWDRGVRNTIYF. The DNA of the CDR3 is TGTGCCAGCAGTTACCAAAACCCCTGGGACAGGGGTGTACGGAACACCATATATTTT.